This TCR beta chain was sequenced for a study of blood T cells in healthy people across ages. With a J-beta primer mix and a sample-barcoded 5' primer, a second PCR ran about 7 to 11 cycles. TCRdb called the 5' RACE reads again in MiXCR, with one record for every CDR3 protein. The sample shows 850,000 to 1,100,000 distinct CDR3 sequences, 35% to 40% of them seen only once. In germline, CDR1 is KGHDR, CDR2 SFDVKD. V gave up 4 bases and J gave up 0 bases, with 20 bases separating them. The CDR3 spans 19 residues. The receptor was derived from a man younger than 30 in good health. The chain employs TRBV24-1 and TRBJ2-2, with D possibly called TRBD1 or TRBD2 (5 bases each). Specimen: blood. The CDR3 loop reads CATSDSTAADKTNTGELFF. As DNA, the CDR3 is TGTGCCACCAGTGACTCGACAGCGGCGGACAAAACGAACACCGGGGAGCTGTTTTTT.